These 28 T cell receptor beta chains share one sample of origin, sequenced in a study of shared clonotypes between healthy human individuals. The protocol was immunoSEQ multiplex PCR, while the TCRdb copy is restricted to in-frame clones and leaves out a portion. Among about 110,000 clones listed, over 65% were seen once. The sample comprised memory CD8+ T cells sorted from blood. Regarding subset: CD45RO+ cells pooled with CCR7-negative TemRA cells. These receptors all come from a woman in her twenties or thirties in good health.

The J gene is TRBJ2-7, the V gene TRBV29-1; 8 bases map to TRBD1. The CDR3 covers 14 residues. The ends lost 6 bases at V and 0 bases at J; junction bases unmatched: 7. CDR1 and CDR2 from the germline V gene are SQVTM and ANQGSEA. The CDR3 DNA follows: TGCAGCGTCCTGGGACAGGACAGCTCCTACGAGCAGTACTTC. Its protein is CSVLGQDSSYEQYF.

The chain is built from TRBV11-1 and TRBJ1-1, with D possibly matching TRBD1 (6 bases). V was cut by 5 bases and J by 8 bases, with 27 bases left in between. Germline loops: CDR1 SGHAT, CDR2 FQDESV (reference sequence). This CDR3 region has 17 residues. The CDR3 protein is CASSPKGGAAVADEAFF. In DNA form, the CDR3 reads TGTGCCAGCAGCCCCAAGGGGGGGGCCGCGGTAGCAGACGAAGCTTTCTTT.

The genes are TRBV27 and TRBJ2-7; maybe TRBD2 (6 bases). V was trimmed by 2 bases and J by 0 bases, leaving 14 bases between them. CDR1 and CDR2 (germline): MNHEY, SMNVEV (reference sequence). CDR3 length equals 16 residues. The CDR3 is CASSLMTGVSSYEQYF. In nucleotides, the CDR3 is TGTGCCAGCAGTTTAATGACGGGGGTGAGCTCCTACGAGCAGTACTTC.

This clone was counted a few times. The chain is built from TRBV29-1 and TRBJ2-1; D is ambiguous. The CDR3 extends over 10 amino acids. Germline V gene sequence: CDR1 SQVTM, CDR2 ANQGSEA. Between the trimmed V and J ends, which lost 4 bases and 8 bases, there was a span of 6 bases. CDR3 coding DNA: TGCAGCGTTGTGGTGTATGAGCAGTTCTTC. Its protein is CSVVVYEQFF.

This chain connects TRBV5-4 to TRBJ2-7, with D maybe TRBD1 (6 bases). Germline V gene sequence: CDR1 SGHNT, CDR2 YYREEE (reference sequence). V was cut by 4 bases and J by 0 bases, with 11 bases left in between. This CDR3 comprises 14 residues. CDR3 DNA sequence: TGTGCCAGCAGCGGCCCAGGGGACTCCTACGAGCAGTACTTC. Amino acids: CASSGPGDSYEQYF.

The chain couples TRBV27 to TRBJ1-4; D is perhaps TRBD1 (5 bases). Germline V gene lookup returns CDR1 MNHEY and CDR2 SMNVEV (reference sequence). The germline V and J ends were trimmed by 0 bases and 7 bases, with 12 bases remaining between them. The CDR3 is 15 residues long. The CDR3 loop reads CASSLSKGRGEKLFF. CDR3 DNA: TGTGCCAGCAGTTTATCTAAGGGACGAGGTGAAAAACTGTTTTTT. The full variable domain, its missing parts supplied by reference TRBV27 and TRBJ1-4, is EAQVTQNPRYLITVTGKKLTVTCSQNMNHEYMSWYRQDPGLGLRQIYYSMNVEVTDKGDVPEGYKVSRKEKRNFPLILESPSPNQTSLYFCASSLSKGRGEKLFFGSGTQLSVL.

The chain combines TRBV27 with TRBJ2-7; D remains ambiguous. CDR1 is MNHEY and CDR2 is SMNVEV in the germline V gene (reference sequence). The germline V and J ends were trimmed by 5 bases and 3 bases, with 17 bases remaining between them. CDR3 length equals 15 residues. CDR3 DNA sequence: TGTGCCAGCAGTCCTAGGCTCGTAGATCTCTACGAGCAGTACTTC. Protein sequence: CASSPRLVDLYEQYF.

The genes are TRBV7-8 and TRBJ2-5; TRBD1 matches 7 bases. The V gene end was trimmed by 3 bases and the J gene end by 2 bases; junction bases not matched to a gene: 12. The CDR3 has 17 residues. Germline V lookup: CDR1 SGHVS, CDR2 FQNEAQ. The CDR3 loop reads CASSFGFGTEEQETQYF. The CDR3 region has the DNA TGTGCCAGCAGCTTTGGTTTTGGGACAGAAGAGCAAGAGACCCAGTACTTC.

This clone was seen only a few times. J is TRBJ2-7 and V is TRBV10-1; 11 bases line up with TRBD2. CDR1 and CDR2 (germline): WNHNN, SYGVQD (reference sequence). The CDR3 extends over 14 amino acids. With V trimmed by 2 bases and J by 6 bases, 3 bases remained unmatched. In DNA form, the CDR3 reads TGCGCCAGCAGTGAGGTAGCGGGAGGGACCGAGCAGTACTTC. Amino acids: CASSEVAGGTEQYF.

A word on this clone: Given a much more abundant clone one base away, this may be a read error. The same CDR3 also results from other DNA sequences found in this sample. The J gene is TRBJ2-5, the V gene TRBV9; D gene ambiguous. The CDR3 consists of 14 residues. The germline V gene has CDR1 SGDLS and CDR2 YYNGEE. CDR3 protein: CASSVGGTQETQYF. The CDR3, as DNA: TGTGCCAGCAGCGTAGGGGGAACCCAAGAAACCCAGTACTTC.

The genes are TRBV9 and TRBJ1-5; D gene ambiguous. V lost 2 bases and J lost 6, with 9 bases in between. Germline CDR1 is SGDLS and CDR2 is YYNGEE. The CDR3 sequence is 13 residues long. CDR3 DNA: TGTGCCAGCAGCGTGAGTTGGGGTCAGCCCCAGCATTTT. Amino acids: CASSVSWGQPQHF. Variable domain in full (rest from reference TRBV9 and TRBJ1-5): DSGVTQTPKHLITATGQRVTLRCSPRSGDLSVYWYQQSLDQGLQFLIQYYNGEERAKGNILERFSAQQFPDLHSELNLSSLELGDSALYFCASSVSWGQPQHFGDGTRLSIL.

The J gene is TRBJ1-4, the V gene TRBV5-1, with TRBD1 matching over 10 bases. This CDR3 contains 18 residues. Germline lookup yields CDR1 SGHRS and CDR2 YFSETQ. The junction had 12 bases not matched to a gene; V was cut back by 5 bases and J by 2 bases. CDR3 DNA sequence: TGCGCCAGCAGGGATGGACAGGGGGAAAGTAGGACTAATGAAAAACTGTTTTTT. It is translated as CASRDGQGESRTNEKLFF.

In DNA, the CDR3 is TGTGCCAGCAGTTTATGGATACCGGGACAGGGAACCGACGAGCAGTACTTC. Its translation is CASSLWIPGQGTDEQYF. V and J are TRBV28 and TRBJ2-7, with 9 bases identical to TRBD1. V was clipped by 0 bases and J by 5 bases; unmatched bases: 11. The V gene's germline CDR1 is MDHEN and CDR2 SYDVKM. This CDR3 has 17 amino acids. The whole variable domain, remainder taken from reference TRBV28 and TRBJ2-7, is DVKVTQSSRYLVKRTGEKVFLECVQDMDHENMFWYRQDPGLGLRLIYFSYDVKMKEKGDIPEGYSVSREKKERFSLILESASTNQTSMYLCASSLWIPGQGTDEQYFGPGTRLTVT.

The chain is built from TRBV2 and TRBJ1-3; D might be TRBD1 (6 bases). This CDR3 comprises 15 residues. Trimming removed 3 bases from V and 3 bases from J, with 12 bases in between. The germline V gene encodes CDR1 SNHLY and CDR2 FYNNEI. DNA of the CDR3: TGTGCCAGCAGTGATATGGGGGGCTTTGGAAACACCATATATTTT. It yields the protein CASSDMGGFGNTIYF.

This clone appeared once. V is TRBV9 and J is TRBJ2-7; TRBD1 agrees at 12 bases. Losses at the gene ends were 8 bases for V and 0 bases for J; bases not matched to a gene: 15. Germline loops: CDR1 SGDLS, CDR2 YYNGEE. The CDR3 has 18 amino acids. CDR3 DNA: TGTGCCAGGGGATACCGGGACAGGGGGCCCCCCAACTCCTACGAGCAGTACTTC. Translation gives CARGYRDRGPPNSYEQYF.

The chain employs TRBV19 and TRBJ2-3; tentative D call: TRBD1 (5 bases). CDR3 length equals 12 residues. The V end was cut by 10 bases, the J end by 3 bases, with 11 bases between. In germline, CDR1 is LNHDA, CDR2 SQIVND (reference sequence). The CDR3, as DNA: TGTGCCACTCAGGGATTTACAGATACGCAGTATTTT. This encodes CATQGFTDTQYF.

This clone was counted a few times. The J gene is TRBJ2-7, the V gene TRBV19; possibly TRBD2 for D (6 bases). The CDR3 has 13 residues. V lost 3 bases to trimming and J lost 6 bases, with 12 bases between them. Germline assignment: CDR1 LNHDA and CDR2 SQIVND (reference sequence). The CDR3, as DNA: TGTGCCAGTAGTATTGCACTAGCCGCCGAGCAGTACTTC. Protein: CASSIALAAEQYF.

The chain employs TRBV9 and TRBJ2-3; D remains unclear. Germline lookup yields CDR1 SGDLS and CDR2 YYNGEE. Trimming left V 4 bases short and J 0 bases short, with 9 bases between. The CDR3 consists of 14 residues. The CDR3 here is CASSPLRSTDTQYF. The CDR3 nucleotides are TGTGCCAGCAGCCCCCTGCGTAGCACAGATACGCAGTATTTT.

A single count supports this clone. The genes are TRBV6-4 and TRBJ2-2, with a weak D call TRBD2 (5 bases). CDR3 length: 14 amino acids. Trimming removed 2 bases at V and 6 bases at J, with 10 bases between. Germline CDR1 is MRHNA and CDR2 is SNTAGT. The CDR3 DNA is TGTGCCAGCAGTGACGAGGGCGGTGCCGGGGAGCTGTTTTTT. Its protein is CASSDEGGAGELFF.

As to this clone: It is likely a read error: a sequence one base away is far more abundant. J is TRBJ2-5 and V is TRBV2; a weak D match, TRBD2 (7 bases). The DNA end lines up better with TRBJ2-7; the J call may be wrong. The CDR3 is 15 amino acids. Germline CDR1 and CDR2: SNHLY and FYNNEI. CDR3 sequence reads: CASSDRGGGAYEQYF. DNA of the CDR3: TGTGCCAGCAGTGATAGGGGGGGCGGAGCATACGAGCAGTACTTC.

This clone has more than one count but fewer than ten. The V call is TRBV5-6, the J call TRBJ1-2; possible D gene TRBD1, 5 bases. The ends were cut back, 2 bases at V and 3 bases at J, with 8 bases in the middle. This CDR3 has 13 amino acids. In germline, CDR1 is SGHDT, CDR2 YYEEEE. The CDR3 sequence: CASSFPGDYGYTF. For the CDR3, the DNA is TGTGCCAGCAGCTTCCCGGGGGACTATGGCTACACCTTC.

This chain uses TRBV6-4 with TRBJ2-2; 10 bases agree with TRBD2. The germline gives CDR1 MRHNA, CDR2 SNTAGT. V was pared by 5 bases and J by 5 bases, with 11 bases of the junction left unmatched. The CDR3 is 17 amino acids. CDR3 DNA: TGTGCCAGCAGTTACCCTAGCGGGAGTCTAAAAACCGGGGAGCTGTTTTTT. It specifies CASSYPSGSLKTGELFF.

Ten or more counts support this clone. The chain uses TRBV29-1 and TRBJ2-5; either TRBD1 or TRBD2 may fit D (5 bases each). The CDR3 runs 13 residues. Germline loops: CDR1 SQVTM, CDR2 ANQGSEA. Trimming pared 8 bases from V and 2 bases from J, leaving 15 bases between. Here the CDR3 reads CSIATGTQETQYF. The CDR3 DNA is TGCAGCATAGCAACCGGGACGCAAGAGACCCAGTACTTC.

There are a few counts of this clone. The chain has TRBV29-1 and TRBJ1-1, with 8 bases that match TRBD1. Germline V gene lookup returns CDR1 SQVTM and CDR2 ANQGSEA. The CDR3 has 12 amino acids. J lost 5 bases, V lost 7 bases, and 6 bases had no gene match. The DNA of the CDR3 is TGCAGCGCTCCGACAGGGGAGACTGAAGCTTTCTTT. Its translation: CSAPTGETEAFF.

The J gene is TRBJ2-2, the V gene TRBV6-5; D may be TRBD2 (6 bases). Germline V lookup: CDR1 MNHEY, CDR2 SVGAGI. The V and J ends lost 6 bases and 3 bases respectively, with 14 bases between them. The CDR3 runs 15 residues. The CDR3 loop is CASSNSGSDTGELFF. The DNA of the CDR3 is TGTGCCAGCAGCAACAGCGGGTCGGACACCGGGGAGCTGTTTTTT.

V and J are TRBV5-6 and TRBJ2-3; D is undetermined. The CDR3 contains 15 residues. Trimming left V 2 bases short and J 0 bases short, with 10 bases between. Germline values: CDR1 SGHDT, CDR2 YYEEEE. In DNA form, the CDR3 reads TGTGCCAGCAGCTTACCTACCTATAGCACAGATACGCAGTATTTT. Its translation is CASSLPTYSTDTQYF. Complete variable domain (other parts from reference TRBV5-6 and TRBJ2-3): DAGVTQSPTHLIKTRGQQVTLRCSPKSGHDTVSWYQQALGQGPQFIFQYYEEEERQRGNFPDRFSGHQFPNYSSELNVNALLLGDSALYLCASSLPTYSTDTQYFGPGTRLTVL.

There are a few counts of this clone. The V and J genes are TRBV4-2 and TRBJ1-1, with 7 positions matching TRBD1. There are 15 residues in the CDR3. J was trimmed by 3 bases and V by 0 bases; bases with no gene match: 4. The V gene's germline CDR1 is LGHNA and CDR2 YNFKEQ. The CDR3 loop is CASSQEAGGDTEAFF. In nucleotides, the CDR3 is TGTGCCAGCAGCCAAGAGGCAGGGGGAGACACTGAAGCTTTCTTT.

The chain joins TRBV28 to TRBJ1-2; D ambiguous. Germline loops: CDR1 MDHEN, CDR2 SYDVKM. There are 12 residues in the CDR3. Trimming stripped 11 bases from V and 2 bases from J, with 12 bases between. CDR3 nucleotide sequence: TGTGCCGGGCATAGGGCCAACTATGGCTACACCTTC. This translates into CAGHRANYGYTF.